This TCR beta chain was found in a study of blood T cell repertoires in COVID-19. Study at large: Nucleic acid was either cDNA or gDNA, and it came from T cells, B-cell-depleted T cells, or PBMCs.

The CDR3 spans 13 residues. Germline values: CDR1 SGHAT, CDR2 FQNNGV. Trimming took 8 bases from V and 6 from J; bases not matched to a gene: 9. In the original analysis: The authors estimated nucleated cell counts from reference gene primer amplification. TCRdb keeps only in-frame clones here, not all; method: immunoSEQ multiplex PCR. D and trimming were read from the DNA, whereas the V and J calls and clone size are those reported in that table. The data show about 51,000 clones, with about 86% seen just once and 3.5% to 4.5% held by the top ten. This clonotype was sampled from an older man with active COVID-19. Sequenced: peripheral blood. The rearrangement uses TRBV11-2 and TRBJ2-7, with 8 bases that match TRBD2. CDR3 nucleotide sequence: TGTGCCAGCGGGCTCGGACTAGCAGGCGAGCAGTACTTC. Its translation: CASGLGLAGEQYF.